A single sample gave rise to the 21 T cell receptor beta chains below, sequenced in a study of T cells in Graves' hyperthyroidism and ophthalmopathy. TCR beta CDR3 sequences were amplified from RNA transcripts. The TCR CDR3 first-round RT-PCR relied on the HTBI primer set. TCRdb re-derived calls from the multiplex PCR reads in MiXCR, one entry per CDR3 protein. The table lists approximately 720,000 distinct CDR3 sequences, 18% of them singletons. Sequencing was carried out using blood. These receptor sequences come from a woman between 50 and 59 years old with Graves' hyperthyroidism that later progressed to Graves' ophthalmopathy.

The V and J genes are TRBV7-3 and TRBJ2-2; 16 bases fit TRBD2. The CDR3 has 19 residues. V dropped 4 bases and J dropped 0; count of bases not matched to a gene: 5. Germline V CDR1 and CDR2: SGHTA, FQGTGA. Here the CDR3 reads CASSSGLAGGPTNTGELFF. DNA of the CDR3: TGTGCCAGCAGCTCGGGACTAGCGGGGGGGCCTACGAACACCGGGGAGCTGTTTTTT. Variable domain in full (rest from reference TRBV7-3 and TRBJ2-2): GAGVSQTPSNKVTEKGKYVELRCDPISGHTALYWYRQSLGQGPEFLIYFQGTGAADDSGLPNDRFFAVRPEGSVSTLKIQRTERGDSAVYLCASSSGLAGGPTNTGELFFGEGSRLTVL.

This clonotype was counted at least ten times. CDR3 DNA: TGTGCCAGCAGCTTAGATAGCGGGTCCTACAATGAGCAGTTCTTC. Its protein is CASSLDSGSYNEQFF. The chain uses TRBV7-2 and TRBJ2-1, with 7 bases matching TRBD2. The CDR3 is 15 residues long. V was pared by 1 base and J by 1 base, with 1 base of the junction left unmatched. Per the germline V gene, CDR1 is SGHTA and CDR2 is FQGNSA.

This clonotype was seen many times. The rearrangement links TRBV12-3 or TRBV12-4 to TRBJ1-1, with 10 bases lining up with TRBD1. The CDR3 is made up of 15 amino acids. Losses at the gene ends were 6 bases for V and 0 bases for J; bases not matched to a gene: 4. CDR3 sequence reads: CASRPGTGVNTEAFF. The CDR3 nucleotides read TGTGCCAGCAGGCCCGGGACAGGGGTGAACACTGAAGCTTTCTTT.

This clonotype was seen a few times. The rearrangement uses TRBV6-1 and TRBJ2-2, with 7 nucleotides matching TRBD1. V gave up 8 bases and J gave up 4 bases; unmatched junction bases: 4. The germline CDR1 and CDR2 sequences are MNHNS and SASEGT. This CDR3 spans 13 amino acids. The CDR3 loop is CASRNRGTGELFF. CDR3 coding DNA: TGTGCCAGCCGCAACAGGGGCACCGGGGAGCTGTTTTTT.

This clonotype was seen only a few times. The J gene is TRBJ1-1, the V gene TRBV7-9, with a possible D match to TRBD1 (5 bases). The ends were cut back, 4 bases at V and 6 bases at J, with 27 bases in the middle. Germline loops: CDR1 SEHNR, CDR2 FQNEAQ (reference sequence). The CDR3 totals 18 residues. The CDR3 nucleotides are TGTGCCAGCAGCTCCTCTCGGGGGGTGGCAGGTCCGGGAGCTGAAGCTTTCTTT. It encodes CASSSSRGVAGPGAEAFF.

DNA for the CDR3: TGTGCCAGCCGCGCCCTTCGGGGGGGGGGACGCTCCTACAATGAGCAGTTCTTC. The encoded protein is CASRALRGGGRSYNEQFF. J is TRBJ2-1 and V is TRBV27, with TRBD2 identical over 8 bases. V lost 8 bases and J lost 0; bases outside the gene matches: 15. The germline V gene has CDR1 MNHEY and CDR2 SMNVEV (reference sequence). The CDR3 contains 18 residues.

This sequence joins TRBV20-1 and TRBJ2-1, with D possibly matching TRBD2 (6 bases). The V gene lost 4 bases and the J gene lost 3 bases, with 16 bases spanning the gap. This CDR3 contains 15 residues. Germline V CDR1 and CDR2: DFQATT, SNEGSKA (reference sequence). The CDR3 nucleotides read TGCAGTGCTATACCGATTTTCGGGGGCTACAATGAGCAGTTCTTC. It yields the protein CSAIPIFGGYNEQFF.

This clonotype was picked up many times. CDR3 bases: TGTGCCAGCAGCTTAGGGTCCGGGACAGTATTTACCTACGAGCAGTACTTC. Its protein product is CASSLGSGTVFTYEQYF. The gene calls are TRBV11-2 and TRBJ2-7; 7 bases map to TRBD1. This CDR3 has 17 amino acids. CDR1 and CDR2 (germline): SGHAT, FQNNGV. J lost 2 bases, V lost 1 base, and 11 bases had no gene match.

This clonotype turned up a few times. V and J are TRBV18 and TRBJ2-6; D perhaps matches TRBD2 (5 bases). CDR1 and CDR2 (germline): KGHSH, LQKENI. The CDR3 has 18 amino acids. Trimming removed 0 bases from V and 2 bases from J, with 14 bases in between. The CDR3 is CASSPPISLGAGANVLTF. In DNA form, the CDR3 reads TGTGCCAGCTCACCACCGATTTCTCTCGGGGCTGGGGCCAACGTCCTGACTTTC.

This clonotype was observed many times. The gene calls are TRBV30 and TRBJ2-5, with TRBD2 as a possible D gene (6 bases). The CDR3 has 13 residues. V was clipped by 2 bases and J by 0 bases, with 7 bases between them. Germline CDR1 is GTSNPN and CDR2 is SVGIG (reference sequence). The CDR3 protein is CAWSWGDQETQYF. In DNA form, the CDR3 reads TGTGCCTGGAGTTGGGGGGACCAAGAGACCCAGTACTTC.

Only a few counts were recorded for this clonotype. The genes are TRBV7-8 and TRBJ2-7; D remains ambiguous. This CDR3 is built from 13 residues. Trimming took 5 bases from V and 0 from J, leaving 8 bases between them. Germline V gene data show CDR1 as SGHVS and CDR2 as FQNEAQ. The CDR3 nucleotides are TGTGCCAGCAGCCACGGAAGCTCCTACGAGCAGTACTTC. This sequence encodes CASSHGSSYEQYF. Filled out from reference TRBV7-8 and TRBJ2-7, the complete variable domain reads GAGVSQSPRYKVAKRGQDVALRCDPISGHVSLFWYQQALGQGPEFLTYFQNEAQLDKSGLPSDRFFAERPEGSVSTLKIQRTQQEDSAVYLCASSHGSSYEQYFGPGTRLTVT.

This clonotype was recorded at least ten times. This rearrangement joins TRBV3-1 to TRBJ2-1; D is unclear. CDR3 length: 15 amino acids. Trimming cost V 4 bases and J 6 bases, with 16 bases left between them. In germline, CDR1 is LGHDT, CDR2 YNNKEL (reference sequence). The CDR3 coding sequence is TGTGCCAGCAGCCTCGGTAGTGGTTGGTCCAATGAGCAGTTCTTC. Translated: CASSLGSGWSNEQFF.

The sample holds many counts of this clonotype. The rearrangement uses TRBV7-2 and TRBJ1-2; D remains ambiguous. The CDR3 runs 11 residues. The germline V gene encodes CDR1 SGHTA and CDR2 FQGNSA. Trimming left V 1 base short and J 7 bases short, with 4 bases between. The CDR3 sequence is CASSLEFGYTF. CDR3 nucleotides: TGTGCCAGCAGCTTAGAGTTTGGCTACACCTTC. The full variable domain, completed using reference TRBV7-2 and TRBJ1-2, is GAGVSQSPSNKVTEKGKDVELRCDPISGHTALYWYRQSLGQGLEFLIYFQGNSAPDKSGLPSDRFSAERTGGSVSTLTIQRTQQEDSAVYLCASSLEFGYTFGSGTRLTVV.

This clonotype came up a few times. V usage is TRBV18 and J usage is TRBJ1-4; D unresolved. Trimming removed 1 base from V and 5 bases from J, with 14 bases in between. Looked up from germline, CDR1 is KGHSH and CDR2 is LQKENI. The CDR3 totals 16 residues. The DNA for the CDR3 is TGTGCCAGCTCACCACGGGGTTCCGGGGAAAATGAAAAACTGTTTTTT. Protein: CASSPRGSGENEKLFF.

This clonotype was detected ten times or more. This sequence joins TRBV3-1 and TRBJ1-5; tentatively, D is TRBD1 (6 bases). Trimming cost V 5 bases and J 10 bases, with 21 bases left between them. CDR1 LGHDT and CDR2 YNNKEL come from the germline V gene (reference sequence). This CDR3 has 15 residues. CDR3 loop: CASSGFGGQGLPQHF. DNA for the CDR3: TGTGCCAGCAGCGGGTTCGGGGGCCAAGGTTTACCCCAGCATTTT.

This clonotype was observed many times. The chain has TRBV11-3 and TRBJ2-2; D is unclear. V was pared by 3 bases and J by 2 bases, with 13 bases between. CDR1 and CDR2 (germline): SGHNT, YENEEA. The CDR3 loop spans 16 amino acids. CDR3 in amino acids: CASSFREYPNTGELFF. The CDR3 DNA follows: TGTGCCAGCAGCTTTAGGGAATACCCTAACACCGGGGAGCTGTTTTTT.

V and J are TRBV12-3 or TRBV12-4 and TRBJ1-4; the D gene is possibly TRBD1 (6 bases). The CDR3 is 15 residues long. Trimming pared 6 bases from V and 6 bases from J, leaving 17 bases between. The CDR3 DNA follows: TGTGCCAGCAGGACCTCAGGGGCCCGCTATGAAAAACTGTTTTTT. Its protein product is CASRTSGARYEKLFF.

This clonotype was seen more than once but under ten times. V is TRBV7-9 and J is TRBJ1-2; TRBD1 matches at 8 bases. Per germline, CDR1 SEHNR and CDR2 FQNEAQ (reference sequence). CDR3 length: 14 amino acids. J was trimmed by 4 bases and V by 4 bases; bases with no gene match: 5. CDR3 coding DNA: TGTGCCAGCAGCTCACTGACAGGGGCCTATGGCTACACCTTC. This encodes CASSSLTGAYGYTF. The variable domain in full, completed from reference TRBV7-9 and TRBJ1-2, reads DTGVSQNPRHKITKRGQNVTFRCDPISEHNRLYWYRQTLGQGPEFLTYFQNEAQLEKSRLLSDRFSAERPKGSFSTLEIQRTEQGDSAMYLCASSSLTGAYGYTFGSGTRLTVV.

This chain links TRBV10-1 with TRBJ2-3, with a tentative D call TRBD1 (5 bases). Trimming left V 0 bases short and J 5 bases short, with 12 bases between. This CDR3 region has 15 residues. Germline V lookup: CDR1 WNHNN, CDR2 SYGVQD (reference sequence). The CDR3 is CASSESGRAVDTQYF. In DNA form, the CDR3 reads TGCGCCAGCAGTGAGTCTGGCAGGGCGGTAGATACGCAGTATTTT.

This clonotype turned up a few times. The rearrangement uses TRBV20-1 and TRBJ2-7; D might be TRBD2 (6 bases). This CDR3 contains 13 residues. From germline, CDR1 is DFQATT and CDR2 SNEGSKA (reference sequence). Between the trimmed V and J ends, which lost 4 bases and 2 bases, there was a span of 12 bases. CDR3 loop: CSAIYSGTYEQYF. The CDR3 coding sequence is TGCAGTGCTATATATAGCGGAACCTACGAGCAGTACTTC.

This clonotype was seen at least ten times. The chain carries TRBV12-3 or TRBV12-4 and TRBJ2-7, with D possibly matching TRBD2 (5 bases). The CDR3 extends over 12 amino acids. Trimming took off 5 bases at V and 5 bases at J, with 10 bases between the two ends. The CDR3 loop is CASSRSGNEQYF. In DNA form, the CDR3 reads TGTGCCAGCAGTAGGTCGGGGAACGAGCAGTACTTC.